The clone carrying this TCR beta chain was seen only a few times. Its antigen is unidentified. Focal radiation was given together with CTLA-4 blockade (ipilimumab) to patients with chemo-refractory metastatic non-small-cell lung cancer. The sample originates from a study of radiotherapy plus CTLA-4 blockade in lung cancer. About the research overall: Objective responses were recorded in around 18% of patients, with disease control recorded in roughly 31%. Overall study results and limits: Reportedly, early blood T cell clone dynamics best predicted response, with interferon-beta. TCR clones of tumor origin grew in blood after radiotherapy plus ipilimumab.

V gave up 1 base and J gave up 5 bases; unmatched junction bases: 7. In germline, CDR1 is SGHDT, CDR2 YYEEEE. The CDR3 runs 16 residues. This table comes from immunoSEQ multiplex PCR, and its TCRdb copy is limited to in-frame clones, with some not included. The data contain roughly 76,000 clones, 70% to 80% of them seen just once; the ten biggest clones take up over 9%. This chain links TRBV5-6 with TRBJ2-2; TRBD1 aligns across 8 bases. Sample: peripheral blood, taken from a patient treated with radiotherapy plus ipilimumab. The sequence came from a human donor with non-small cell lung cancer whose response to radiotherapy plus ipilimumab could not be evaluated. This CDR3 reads CASSLWFRGPTGELFF. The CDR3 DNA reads TGTGCCAGCAGCTTGTGGTTCAGGGGGCCTACCGGGGAGCTGTTTTTT.